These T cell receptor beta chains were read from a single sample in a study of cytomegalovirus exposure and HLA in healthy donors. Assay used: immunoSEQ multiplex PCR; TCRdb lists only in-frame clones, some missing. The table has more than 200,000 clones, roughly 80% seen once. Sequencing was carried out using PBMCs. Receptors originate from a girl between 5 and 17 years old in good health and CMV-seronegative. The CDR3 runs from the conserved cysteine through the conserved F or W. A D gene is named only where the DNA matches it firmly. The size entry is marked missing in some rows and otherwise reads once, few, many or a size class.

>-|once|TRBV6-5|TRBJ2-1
TGTGCCAGCAGTTACGACCCAGGGTCATTTCAGTTCTTC
CASSYDPGSFQFF
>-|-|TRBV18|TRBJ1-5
TGTGCCAGCTCGTCACCCGACCGGCCAGGGCTTTCCAATCAGCCCCAGCATTTT
CASSSPDRPGLSNQPQHF
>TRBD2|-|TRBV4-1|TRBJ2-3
TGCGCCAGCAGCCCCTTACTAGCGGGAGCGGGGGATACGCAGTATTTT
CASSPLLAGAGDTQYF
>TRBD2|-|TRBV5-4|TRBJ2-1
TGTGCCAGCAGCTTGTATTCTGGACTAGCTGCCAATGAGCAGTTCTTC
CASSLYSGLAANEQFF
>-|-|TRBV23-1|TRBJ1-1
TGCGCCAGCAGCCCACCGGGACGGAGGGAGGAAGCTTTCTTT
CASSPPGRREEAFF
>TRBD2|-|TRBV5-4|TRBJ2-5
TGTGCCAGCAGCTTGGAGTCCGGGGAGGGGGAGACCCAGTACTTC
CASSLESGEGETQYF
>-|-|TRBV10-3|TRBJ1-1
TGTGCCATCAGTTACTCTTATATGAACACTGAAGCTTTCTTT
CAISYSYMNTEAFF
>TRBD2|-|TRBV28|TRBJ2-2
TGTGCCAGCAGCTTAGGACTAGCGATCGGGGAGCTGTTTTTT
CASSLGLAIGELFF
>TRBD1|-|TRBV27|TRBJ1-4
TGTGCCAGCAGCCCCGGGACAGGGGATGAAAAACTGTTTTTT
CASSPGTGDEKLFF
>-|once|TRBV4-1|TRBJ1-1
TGCGCCAGCAGCCCCGGGATGCTGAACACTGAAGCTTTCTTT
CASSPGMLNTEAFF
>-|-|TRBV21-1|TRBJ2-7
TGTGCCAAAATACCGGGGCAGTACTTC
CAKIPGQYF
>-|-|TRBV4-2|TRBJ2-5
TGTGCCAGCAGCCAAGTTCGGAGCGGTCAAGAGACCCAGTACTTC
CASSQVRSGQETQYF
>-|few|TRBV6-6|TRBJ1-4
TGTGCCTGCCAGGGGTTAGGTAATGAAAAACTGTTTTTT
CACQGLGNEKLFF
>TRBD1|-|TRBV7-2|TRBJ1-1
TGTGCCAGCAGCTTAGTAATGGGACAGGTTTCCTTCTTT
CASSLVMGQVSFF
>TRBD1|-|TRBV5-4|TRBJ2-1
TGTGCCAGCAGCGCTAGACAGGGGGACCGGTACAATGAGCAGTTCTTC
CASSARQGDRYNEQFF
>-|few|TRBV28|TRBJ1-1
TGTGCCAGCAGTAACTTGGTAGCTTTCTTT
CASSNLVAFF
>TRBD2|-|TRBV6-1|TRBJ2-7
TGTGCCAGCAGCCGCATACTAGCGGGAGGGATCGAGCAGTACTTC
CASSRILAGGIEQYF
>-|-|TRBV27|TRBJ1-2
TGTGCCAGCAGTTTATCCGCCAGGGGAGGGGGATATGGCTATGGCTACACCTTC
CASSLSARGGGYGYGYTF
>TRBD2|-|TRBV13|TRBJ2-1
TGTGCCAGCAGCCCTGGTCTAGCGGGAGGGGTAGGTCAGTTCTTC
CASSPGLAGGVGQFF
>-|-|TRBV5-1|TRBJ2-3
TGCGCCAGCAGAGAGGGGGTTAGCACAGATACGCAGTATTTT
CASREGVSTDTQYF
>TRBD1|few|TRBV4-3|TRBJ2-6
TGCGCCAGCAGCCAAGAGGACAGGGGGGGAACTGGGGCCAACGTCCTGACTTTC
CASSQEDRGGTGANVLTF
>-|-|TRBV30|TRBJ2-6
TGTGCCTGCGGGGGGCGCGGTGGGGCCAACGTCCTGACTTTC
CACGGRGGANVLTF
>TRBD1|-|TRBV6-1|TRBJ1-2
TGTGCCAGCAGTGAAGGACAGGGGGCTTGGGACTATGGCTACACCTTC
CASSEGQGAWDYGYTF
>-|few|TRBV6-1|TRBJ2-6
TGTGCCAGCAGTGCTGAGGACTCTGGGGCCAACGTCCTGACTTTC
CASSAEDSGANVLTF
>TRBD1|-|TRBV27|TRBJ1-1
TGTGCCAGCAGTTTCCTTTCCTGGGGGGACAGATTGAACACTGAAGCTTTCTTT
CASSFLSWGDRLNTEAFF
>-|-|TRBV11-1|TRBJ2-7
TGTGCCAGCAGCTTAAGGAGCCCTACCTACGAGCAGTACTTC
CASSLRSPTYEQYF
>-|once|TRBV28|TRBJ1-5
TGTGCCAGCAGTTTATCCCGGAGCAGGGGAAGCGGCCAAAATCAGCCCCAGCATTTT
CASSLSRSRGSGQNQPQHF
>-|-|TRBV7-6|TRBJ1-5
TGTGCCAGCAGCCCAGAAGAGGGTCAGCCCCAGCATTTT
CASSPEEGQPQHF
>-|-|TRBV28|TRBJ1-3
TGTGCCAGCAGTTTAATGACGGGGTCTGGAAACACCATATATTTT
CASSLMTGSGNTIYF
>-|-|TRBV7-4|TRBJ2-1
TGTGCCAGCACAAAGCGGTCCTACAATGAGCAGTTCTTC
CASTKRSYNEQFF
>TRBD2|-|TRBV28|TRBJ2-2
TGTGCCAGTTCCTCAGGGACTAGCGGGAGGGGGAACACCGGGGAGCTGTTTTTT
CASSSGTSGRGNTGELFF
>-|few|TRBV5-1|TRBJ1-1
TGCGCCAGCAGCCCCGCGGGTCACACTGAAGCTTTCTTT
CASSPAGHTEAFF
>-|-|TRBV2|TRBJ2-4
TGTGCCAGCAGTGGGGCAGGGGCCAAAAACATTCAGTACTTC
CASSGAGAKNIQYF
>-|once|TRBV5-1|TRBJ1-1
TGCGCCAGCAGCCCGGGGACAAGGGGTACTGACACTGAAGCTTTCTTT
CASSPGTRGTDTEAFF
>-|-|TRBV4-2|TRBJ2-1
TGTGCCAGCAGCCAAGCAGGAGGGGAGCAGTTCTTC
CASSQAGGEQFF
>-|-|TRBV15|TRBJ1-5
TGTGCCACCAGCAGGGTGACAGACCTTCTTCAGCCCCAGCATTTT
CATSRVTDLLQPQHF
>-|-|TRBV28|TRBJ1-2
TGTGCCAGCACCGTTGGCCACAGGGTTAACTATGGCTACACCTTC
CASTVGHRVNYGYTF